The rows below give T cell receptor beta chains drawn from one sample of a study of Ad26.COV2.S vaccination and SARS-CoV-2 variants. Sequencing used immunoSEQ multiplex PCR; TCRdb keeps in-frame clones, though not all of them. The sample has 380,000 or so clones, 83% seen once. Source: peripheral blood, taken in a trial of Ad26.COV2.S vaccine versus placebo. These receptors all come from a person aged 18-65 years who received the Ad26.COV2.S COVID-19 vaccine or a placebo. CDR3s include the opening cysteine and the closing phenylalanine or tryptophan.

cdr3_aa v_call
CASSLGGSTEAFF TRBV3-1/TRBV3-2
CASSTGTGVPNYGYTF TRBV19
CASSLLRIGTNEKLFF TRBV27
CASSYEAGTEAFF TRBV6-5
CASSLEGTDTQYF TRBV13
CASSMRDLDTGELFF TRBV19
CASSLVGGLPYEQYF TRBV5-6
CASSQAGLGIEKLFF TRBV3-1/TRBV3-2
CASSRSGTGGTEAFF TRBV4-3
CASSRRSLAAIGGETQYF TRBV6-2/TRBV6-3
CASSPSGGRGSNQPQHF TRBV11-2
CASSMGQGRAQPQHF TRBV19
CASSRSDRGLKTQYF TRBV28
CASTFGTGRNSPLHF TRBV19
CASMNRDGEKLFF TRBV6-5
CASSAGGTSGYEQYF TRBV9
CASSSHRGTQHF TRBV7-9
CASSFRDFLGEQYF TRBV5-6
CASNGGGPYTGELFF TRBV6-5
CASRALGEQFF TRBV7-9
CASRGLREPDSPLHF TRBV6-5
CSVDVHRDEQYF TRBV29-1